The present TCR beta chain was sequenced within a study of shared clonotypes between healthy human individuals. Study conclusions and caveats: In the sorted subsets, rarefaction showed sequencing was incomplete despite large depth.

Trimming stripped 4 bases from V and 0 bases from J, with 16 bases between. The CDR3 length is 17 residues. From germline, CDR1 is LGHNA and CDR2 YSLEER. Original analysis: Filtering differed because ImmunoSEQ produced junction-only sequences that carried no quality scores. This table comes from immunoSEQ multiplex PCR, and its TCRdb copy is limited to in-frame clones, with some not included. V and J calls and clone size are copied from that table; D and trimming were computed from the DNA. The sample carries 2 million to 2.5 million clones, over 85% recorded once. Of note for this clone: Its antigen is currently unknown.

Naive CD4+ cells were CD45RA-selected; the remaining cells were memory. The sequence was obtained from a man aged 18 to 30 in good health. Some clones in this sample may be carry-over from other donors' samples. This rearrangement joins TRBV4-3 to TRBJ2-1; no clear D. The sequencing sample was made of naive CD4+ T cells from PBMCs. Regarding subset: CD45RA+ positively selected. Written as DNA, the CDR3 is TGCGCCAGCAGCCTCACGCCCGGTGGAAGCTCCTACAATGAGCAGTTCTTC. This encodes CASSLTPGGSSYNEQFF.